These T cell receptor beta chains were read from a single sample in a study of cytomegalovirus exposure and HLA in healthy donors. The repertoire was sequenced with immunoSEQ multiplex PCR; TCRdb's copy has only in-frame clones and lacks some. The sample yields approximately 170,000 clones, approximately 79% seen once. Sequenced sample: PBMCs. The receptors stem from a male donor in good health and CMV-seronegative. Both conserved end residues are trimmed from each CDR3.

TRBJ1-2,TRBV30,AAGGLDGYT
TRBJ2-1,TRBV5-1,ASSPGLDNEQF
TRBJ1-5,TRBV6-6,ASSYSGDSAQPQH
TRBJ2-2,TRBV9,ASSLRRSGGVDTGELF
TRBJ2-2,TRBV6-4,ASRPGQNTGELF
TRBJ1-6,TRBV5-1,ASSLDGRSGSPLH
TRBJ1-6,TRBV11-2,ASSINPPGAGAPLH
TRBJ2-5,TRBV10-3,AISTEDQETQY
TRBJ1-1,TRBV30,AWSAGLGRTEAF
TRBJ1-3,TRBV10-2,ASSANPRSSGNTIY
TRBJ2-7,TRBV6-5,ASSPLWGIDYEQY
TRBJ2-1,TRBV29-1,SAHAGNEQF
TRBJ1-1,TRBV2,ASSGDTYTEAF
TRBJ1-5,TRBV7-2,ASSSEADSNQPQH
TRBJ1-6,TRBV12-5,ASGFRDQGPLH
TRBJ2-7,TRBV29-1,SVEDRREGDRGYEQY
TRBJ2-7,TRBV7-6,ASSLVSGASSYEQY
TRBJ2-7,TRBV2,ASSPASGTGDYEQY
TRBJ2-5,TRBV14,ASSRQTSGGEY
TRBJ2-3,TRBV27,ASSPWARGGTDTQY
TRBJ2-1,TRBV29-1,SVGRGGAYNEQF
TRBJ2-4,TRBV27,ASSLDRGGSQY
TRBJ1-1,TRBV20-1,SAGGQSEAF
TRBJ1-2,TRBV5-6,ASSLLRDTDLSRYGYT
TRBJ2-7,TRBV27,ASSLRTGSYEQY
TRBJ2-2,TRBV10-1,ASSGLGANFQKWHTGELF
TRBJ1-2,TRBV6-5,ASRPLSSRGDYT
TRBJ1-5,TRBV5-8,ASSFVMAGRNQPQH
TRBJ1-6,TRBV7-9,ASRSTKPDRDGSPLH
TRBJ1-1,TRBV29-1,SVAREMNTEAF
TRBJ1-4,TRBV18,ASSPNRANEKLF
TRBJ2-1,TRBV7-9,ASSSTSGVVYNEQF
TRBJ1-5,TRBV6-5,ASRPLELEPQH
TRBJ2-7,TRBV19,ASSIEGKQY
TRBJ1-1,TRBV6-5,ASSYTGQMDTEAF
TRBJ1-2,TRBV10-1,ASSDPGTGEDGYT
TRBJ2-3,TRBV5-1,ASSLTTDSRDTQY
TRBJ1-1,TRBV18,ASSPGQGGTEAF
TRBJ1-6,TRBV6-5,ASRGNSPLH
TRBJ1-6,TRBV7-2,ASSFGRGYNSPLH
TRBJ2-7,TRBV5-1,ASREQYEQY
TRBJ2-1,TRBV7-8,ASSLYGGTGKNEQF
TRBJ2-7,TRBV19,ASSGQGFYEQY
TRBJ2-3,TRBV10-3,AISEPTVSSTDTQY
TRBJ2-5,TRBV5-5,ASSPGAGGQETQY
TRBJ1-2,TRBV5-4,ASSLGAINYGYT
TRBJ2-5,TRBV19,ASSFQGVQETQY
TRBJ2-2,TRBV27,ASSLLAGGYTGELF
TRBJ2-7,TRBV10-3,ATYRDSSYEQY
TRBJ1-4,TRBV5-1,ASSFGSHNEKLF
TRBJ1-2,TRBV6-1,ASRGTPANYGYT
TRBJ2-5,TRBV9,ASSAKEGAWETQY
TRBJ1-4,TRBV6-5,ASSYSRNEKLF